The 11 T cell receptor beta chains below come from one sample, sequenced in a study of blood T cell repertoires in COVID-19. Data came from immunoSEQ multiplex PCR; TCRdb stores just in-frame clones and leaves some out. Here the sample spans 70,000 or so clones, about 88% being singletons. The source material was peripheral blood. The receptor set was obtained from a human donor in a cohort sampled during active COVID-19.

The chain is built from TRBV7-9 and TRBJ2-1; 8 nucleotides line up with TRBD2. Losses at the gene ends were 5 bases for V and 6 bases for J; bases not matched to a gene: 6. The CDR3 length is 14 residues. Per the germline V gene, CDR1 is SEHNR and CDR2 is FQNEAQ (reference sequence). CDR3 sequence (DNA): TGTGCCAGCAGCCCCAGCGGGGGTACCAATGAGCAGTTCTTC. Its protein is CASSPSGGTNEQFF.

The V call is TRBV6-1, the J call TRBJ2-5; TRBD2 might be the D (5 bases). Between the trimmed V and J ends, which lost 2 bases and 2 bases, there was a span of 24 bases. This CDR3 has 19 amino acids. Germline V gene data show CDR1 as MNHNS and CDR2 as SASEGT. The CDR3 nucleotides read TGTGCCAGCAGTGAATGGCGACGTTCGGACCCGCGGGTTCAAGAGACCCAGTACTTC. Translation gives CASSEWRRSDPRVQETQYF.

This clone was counted once. The chain uses TRBV11-2 and TRBJ2-7, with D tentatively TRBD1 (5 bases). V lost 3 bases and J 3 bases, leaving 9 bases between the germline ends. Germline CDR1 reads SGHAT; CDR2 reads FQNNGV. This CDR3 is built from 13 residues. The CDR3 DNA follows: TGTGCCAGCAGCTTGCGGCAGGGCTACGAGCAGTACTTC. Translated, it gives CASSLRQGYEQYF.

The chain is built from TRBV20-1 and TRBJ1-2; D ambiguous. Trimming left V 5 bases short and J 13 bases short, with 14 bases between. Germline lookup yields CDR1 DFQATT and CDR2 SNEGSKA (reference sequence). This CDR3 region has 10 residues. The CDR3 region has the DNA TGCAGTGCTGGAATTGCCGGGATCACCTTC. Protein product: CSAGIAGITF.

This chain connects TRBV2 to TRBJ2-3; 10 bases line up with TRBD1. This CDR3 is built from 17 residues. Trimming took 6 bases from V and 3 from J; bases not matched to a gene: 12. In germline, CDR1 is SNHLY, CDR2 FYNNEI. CDR3 bases: TGTGCCAGCAGCCGACCGGAGGACAGGGGGGTAACAGATACGCAGTATTTT. Translated, it gives CASSRPEDRGVTDTQYF.

The J gene is TRBJ2-7, the V gene TRBV5-4; weak D call: TRBD2 (7 bases). Trimming stripped 4 bases from V and 3 bases from J, with 17 bases between. The CDR3 is made up of 15 amino acids. Per the germline V gene, CDR1 is SGHNT and CDR2 is YYREEE (reference sequence). CDR3 region: CASSPTGRGFYEQYV. CDR3 in DNA: TGTGCCAGCAGCCCAACAGGGAGGGGGTTCTACGAGCAGTACGTC.

The chain recombines TRBV9 with TRBJ1-1, with TRBD1 matching over 9 bases. There are 13 residues in the CDR3. Per germline, CDR1 SGDLS and CDR2 YYNGEE. V shed 0 bases, J shed 8 bases, and the junction held 2 bases outside the gene matches. As DNA, the CDR3 is TGTGCCAGCAGCGTAGTAGGGACAGGGGAAGCTTTCTTT. Encoded protein: CASSVVGTGEAFF.

On this clone itself: Different DNA sequences within this sample yield the same CDR3. V and J are TRBV2 and TRBJ2-2, with 7 nucleotides matching TRBD1. The V gene's germline CDR1 is SNHLY and CDR2 FYNNEI. The CDR3 runs 14 residues. With 2 bases clipped from V and 3 bases from J, the junction kept 0 bases outside the gene matches. The CDR3 protein is CASSEQGDTGELFF. The CDR3 DNA is TGTGCCAGCAGTGAACAGGGGGACACCGGGGAGCTGTTTTTT. Based on the CDR3 plus reference TRBV2 and TRBJ2-2, the full variable domain is EPEVTQTPSHQVTQMGQEVILRCVPISNHLYFYWYRQILGQKVEFLVSFYNNEISEKSEIFDDQFSVERPDGSNFTLKIRSTKLEDSAMYFCASSEQGDTGELFFGEGSRLTVL.

The V and J genes are TRBV5-6 and TRBJ1-4; TRBD1 is a possible D gene (6 bases). CDR1 is SGHDT, CDR2 YYEEEE, per germline. V lost 4 bases, J lost 7 bases, and 17 bases lay in between. The CDR3 contains 15 residues. CDR3 in DNA: TGTGCCAGCAGCGTACTTCAGGGGAACGGTGAAAAACTGTTTTTT. Amino acid sequence: CASSVLQGNGEKLFF.

CDR3 protein: CASSVTGSYNEQFF. CDR3 bases: TGTGCCAGCAGTGTCACAGGGTCCTACAATGAGCAGTTCTTC. The rearrangement links TRBV25-1 to TRBJ2-1; D is possibly TRBD1 (6 bases). CDR1 is MGHDK and CDR2 is SYGVNS in the germline V gene. V gave up 4 bases and J gave up 1 base, with 8 bases separating them. This CDR3 is 14 amino acids long.

The rearrangement joins TRBV28 to TRBJ2-7; 7 nucleotides agree with TRBD2. The germline gives CDR1 MDHEN, CDR2 SYDVKM. The CDR3 has 14 residues. Trimming took 9 bases from V and 3 from J; bases not matched to a gene: 11. Here the CDR3 reads CASMTRDYHYEQYF. The CDR3 DNA is TGTGCCAGTATGACCCGGGACTATCACTACGAGCAGTACTTC.